Sequencing of this T cell receptor (beta chain) was carried out in a study of memory CD4+ T cells and cytomegalovirus serostatus. Study details: Donors were healthy Belgian adults, under 10 CMV seropositive and 24 seronegative.

Notes on the study in general: About 40% of the roughly 160 known CMV-associated TCRbeta sequences appeared in CD4+ memory.

In germline, CDR1 is SGHTA, CDR2 FQGNSA. The V and J ends lost 1 base and 3 bases respectively, with 9 bases between them. The CDR3 sequence is 15 residues long. As to this clone: Its antigen is undetermined.

Original analysis: After removing out-of-frame reads, 2 million to 2.5 million distinct TCRbeta sequences remained. Produced via immunoSEQ multiplex PCR; TCRdb's table is partial and in-frame only. The V and J calls and clone size are taken from that table; D and trimming were inferred from the DNA. The table shows roughly 50,000 clones, with 82% occurring only once. Single viable CD3+CD4+CD8-CD45RO+ cells were sorted as the memory CD4+ T cells. The TCR was taken from an adult in good health and CMV-seronegative. Some clones in this sample may be carry-over from other donors' samples. Sequences were obtained from memory CD4+ T cells from blood. The chain carries TRBV7-2 and TRBJ2-2; D gene ambiguous. CDR3 amino acids: CASSLGGQDTGELFF. The CDR3 DNA sequence: TGTGCCAGCAGCTTAGGAGGCCAAGACACCGGGGAGCTGTTTTTT.